This TCR beta chain was captured by sequencing in a study of blood T cell repertoires in COVID-19. At the level of the study: Both acute and convalescent COVID-19 samples were obtained from the United States, Italy and Spain.

This CDR3 region has 13 residues. Germline V gene data show CDR1 as ENHRY and CDR2 as SYGVKD. V was trimmed by 2 bases and J by 6 bases, leaving 10 bases between them. Method: immunoSEQ multiplex PCR; TCRdb's copy keeps in-frame clones and lacks some. The sample records 300,000 or so clones, roughly 86% being singletons. This chain links TRBV10-3 with TRBJ1-1, with D hard to call. Sequencing input: PBMCs or T cells enriched from blood (not recorded which). The receptor was isolated from a woman aged 50 to 65 who had been exposed to COVID-19. The CDR3 DNA reads TGTGCCATCAGTGAGGAGGGTATGGCTGAAGCTTTCTTT. The encoded protein is CAISEEGMAEAFF.